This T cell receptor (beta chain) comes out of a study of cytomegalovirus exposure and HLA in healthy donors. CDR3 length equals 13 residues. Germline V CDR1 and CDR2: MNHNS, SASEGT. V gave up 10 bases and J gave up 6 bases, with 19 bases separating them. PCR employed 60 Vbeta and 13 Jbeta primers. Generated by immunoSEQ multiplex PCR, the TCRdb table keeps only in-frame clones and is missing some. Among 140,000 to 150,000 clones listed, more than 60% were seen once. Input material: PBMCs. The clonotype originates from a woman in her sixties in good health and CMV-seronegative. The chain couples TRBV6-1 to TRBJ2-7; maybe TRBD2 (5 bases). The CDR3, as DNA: TGTGCCATTCCCGGTGAGGGCGGGTTCGAGCAGTACTTC. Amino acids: CAIPGEGGFEQYF.